This T cell receptor (beta chain) was captured in a study of CD8+CD57+ T cells in acquired aplastic anemia. Regarding the study as a whole: Shared by patients and controls, just under 30 CD8+ CDR3s were abundant in patients.

For CDR3 and TCR beta VDJ profiling, genomic DNA was the template used. One entry per CDR3 protein results from TCRdb running MiXCR on the reads. Of about 180,000 distinct CDR3 sequences in the sample, 63% were seen once. The CDR3 length is 15 residues. V dropped 5 bases and J dropped 4; count of bases not matched to a gene: 9. Germline V gene lookup returns CDR1 SEHNR and CDR2 FQNEAQ (reference sequence). Patients included in sequencing had previously demonstrated CD8+CD57+ cell expansion by flow cytometry. Every patient presented with severe acquired aplastic anemia. No therapy had been given to the patients at the time of blood sampling. A remark on this clonotype: Its specificity is not known.

Material: sorted CD4+, CD8+, or CD8+CD57+ T cells (not recorded which) from PBMCs. V is TRBV7-9 and J is TRBJ2-5; 8 bases fit TRBD1. The sequence was collected from a human donor with aplastic anemia. The CDR3 sequence: CASSPRQGTGETQYF. Written as DNA, the CDR3 is TGTGCCAGCAGCCCCCGACAGGGGACCGGAGAGACCCAGTACTTC.